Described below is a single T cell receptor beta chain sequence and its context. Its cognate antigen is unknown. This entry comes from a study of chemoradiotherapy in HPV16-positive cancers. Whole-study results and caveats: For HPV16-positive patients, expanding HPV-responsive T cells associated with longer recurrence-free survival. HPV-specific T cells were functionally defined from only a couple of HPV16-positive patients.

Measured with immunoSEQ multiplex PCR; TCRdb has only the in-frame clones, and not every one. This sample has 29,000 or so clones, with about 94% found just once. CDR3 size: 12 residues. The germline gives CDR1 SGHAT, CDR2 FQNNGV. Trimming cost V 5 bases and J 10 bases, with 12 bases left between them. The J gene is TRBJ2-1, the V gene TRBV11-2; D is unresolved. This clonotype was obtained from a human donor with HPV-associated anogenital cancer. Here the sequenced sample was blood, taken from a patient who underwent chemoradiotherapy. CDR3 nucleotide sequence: TGTGCCAGCAGCCGCCCCTTGGGGGAGCAGTTCTTC. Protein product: CASSRPLGEQFF.